Listed below are T cell receptor beta chains from one sample, sequenced in a study of blood T cells in healthy people across ages. A single record per CDR3 protein comes from TCRdb applying MiXCR to the 5' RACE reads. This table holds fewer than 950,000 distinct CDR3 sequences, approximately 35% found once. The sequencing input was blood. The receptors originated from a man younger than 35 in good health. The CDR3 runs from the conserved cysteine through the conserved F or W. A D gene is named only where the DNA matches it firmly.

cdr3_length: 15
v_call: TRBV5-1
d_call: -
j_call: TRBJ1-1
cdr3_aa: CASSLGTFMNTEAFF

cdr3_length: 16
v_call: TRBV12-3/TRBV12-4
d_call: TRBD1
j_call: TRBJ2-3
cdr3_aa: CASSSTGQGWTDTQYF

cdr3_length: 14
v_call: TRBV10-3
d_call: -
j_call: TRBJ1-5
cdr3_aa: CAISESRNDQPQHF

cdr3_length: 13
v_call: TRBV20-1
d_call: -
j_call: TRBJ2-1
cdr3_aa: CSAPTRAWNEQFF

cdr3_length: 13
v_call: TRBV5-1
d_call: TRBD1
j_call: TRBJ2-3
cdr3_aa: CASKRTGADTQYF

cdr3_length: 12
v_call: TRBV20-1
d_call: -
j_call: TRBJ2-1
cdr3_aa: CSARDDGAEQFF

cdr3_length: 19
v_call: TRBV5-1
d_call: -
j_call: TRBJ2-7
cdr3_aa: CASSWPGQRDTRNYNEQYF

cdr3_length: 13
v_call: TRBV7-9
d_call: -
j_call: TRBJ1-1
cdr3_aa: CASSLDAGGEAFF

cdr3_length: 17
v_call: TRBV4-1
d_call: TRBD2
j_call: TRBJ2-1
cdr3_aa: CASSLRISGGEYNEQFF

cdr3_length: 16
v_call: TRBV5-1
d_call: -
j_call: TRBJ2-1
cdr3_aa: CASSLEGHLAYNEQFF

cdr3_length: 13
v_call: TRBV12-3/TRBV12-4
d_call: -
j_call: TRBJ2-1
cdr3_aa: CASSLYSSYEQFF

cdr3_length: 15
v_call: TRBV6-2/TRBV6-3
d_call: -
j_call: TRBJ2-5
cdr3_aa: CASSIPDSRRDEQYF

cdr3_length: 15
v_call: TRBV11-2
d_call: -
j_call: TRBJ1-2
cdr3_aa: CASSLAGRPRYGYIF

cdr3_length: 14
v_call: TRBV5-1
d_call: -
j_call: TRBJ1-1
cdr3_aa: CASSLANGGTEAFF

cdr3_length: 18
v_call: TRBV27
d_call: TRBD2
j_call: TRBJ2-7
cdr3_aa: CASSPSVVRASGTYEQYF

cdr3_length: 16
v_call: TRBV5-1
d_call: -
j_call: TRBJ2-1
cdr3_aa: CASSLSVQMPVGEQFF

cdr3_length: 14
v_call: TRBV5-1
d_call: -
j_call: TRBJ2-7
cdr3_aa: CASSPLLSYNEQYF

cdr3_length: 15
v_call: TRBV7-2
d_call: -
j_call: TRBJ2-2
cdr3_aa: CASSLGGGTGGELFF

cdr3_length: 14
v_call: TRBV4-1
d_call: -
j_call: -
cdr3_aa: CASSPQGRAETQYF

cdr3_length: 15
v_call: TRBV9
d_call: -
j_call: TRBJ2-7
cdr3_aa: CASSVGQEGSYEQYF

cdr3_length: 15
v_call: TRBV7-3
d_call: -
j_call: TRBJ1-1
cdr3_aa: CASSLRGGQSTEAFF

cdr3_length: 14
v_call: TRBV7-2
d_call: -
j_call: -
cdr3_aa: CASSFEGRYNEQYF

cdr3_length: 12
v_call: TRBV7-2
d_call: -
j_call: TRBJ1-2
cdr3_aa: CASSRLTDGYTF

cdr3_length: 13
v_call: TRBV5-1
d_call: TRBD1
j_call: TRBJ2-5
cdr3_aa: CAGKDRVGETQYF

cdr3_length: 15
v_call: TRBV6-1
d_call: TRBD2
j_call: TRBJ2-5
cdr3_aa: CASRGTSGIQETQYF

cdr3_length: 15
v_call: TRBV5-1
d_call: TRBD1
j_call: TRBJ1-2
cdr3_aa: CASSLAGTGSRGYTF

cdr3_length: 13
v_call: TRBV5-1
d_call: TRBD1
j_call: TRBJ1-2
cdr3_aa: CASRQGSGNGYTF

cdr3_length: 15
v_call: TRBV5-1
d_call: -
j_call: TRBJ2-1
cdr3_aa: CASTVTLADYNEQFF

cdr3_length: 15
v_call: TRBV5-1
d_call: TRBD1
j_call: TRBJ2-5
cdr3_aa: CASSGPTGSAETQYF

cdr3_length: 13
v_call: TRBV4-2
d_call: -
j_call: -
cdr3_aa: CASSNRDGETQYF

cdr3_length: 13
v_call: TRBV20-1
d_call: -
j_call: TRBJ2-3
cdr3_aa: CSARRDPTDTQYF